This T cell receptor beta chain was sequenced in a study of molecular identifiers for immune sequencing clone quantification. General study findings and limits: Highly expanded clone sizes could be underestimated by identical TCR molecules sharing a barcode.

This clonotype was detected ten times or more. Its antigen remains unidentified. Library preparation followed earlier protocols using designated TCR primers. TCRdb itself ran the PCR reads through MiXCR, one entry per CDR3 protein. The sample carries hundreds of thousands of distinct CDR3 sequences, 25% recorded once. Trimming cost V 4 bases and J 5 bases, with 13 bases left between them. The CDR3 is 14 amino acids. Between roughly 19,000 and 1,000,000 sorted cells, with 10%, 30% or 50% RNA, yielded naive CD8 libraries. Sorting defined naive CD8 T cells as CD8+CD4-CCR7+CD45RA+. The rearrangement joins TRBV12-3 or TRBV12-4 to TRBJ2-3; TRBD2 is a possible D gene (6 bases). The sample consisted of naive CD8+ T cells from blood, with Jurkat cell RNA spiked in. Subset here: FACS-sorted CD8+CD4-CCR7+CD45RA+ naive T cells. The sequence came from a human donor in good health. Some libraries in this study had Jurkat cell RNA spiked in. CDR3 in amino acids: CASSSGGLIDTQYF. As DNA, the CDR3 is TGTGCCAGCAGTTCGGGCGGACTAATAGATACGCAGTATTTT.